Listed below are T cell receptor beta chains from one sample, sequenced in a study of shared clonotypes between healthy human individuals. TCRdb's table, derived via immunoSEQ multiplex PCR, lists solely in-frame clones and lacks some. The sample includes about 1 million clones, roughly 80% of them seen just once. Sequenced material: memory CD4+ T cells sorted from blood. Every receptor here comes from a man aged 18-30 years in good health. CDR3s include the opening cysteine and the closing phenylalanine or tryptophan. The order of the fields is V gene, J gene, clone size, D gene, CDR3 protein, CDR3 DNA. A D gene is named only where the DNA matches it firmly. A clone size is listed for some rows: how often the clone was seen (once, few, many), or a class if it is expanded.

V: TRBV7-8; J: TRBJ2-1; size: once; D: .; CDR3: CASSLDRYWQFF; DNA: TGTGCCAGCAGCTTAGATCGGTATTGGCAGTTCTTC
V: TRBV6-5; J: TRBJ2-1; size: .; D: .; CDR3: CASSYSSSGEQFF; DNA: TGTGCCAGCAGTTACTCCTCTAGTGGCGAGCAGTTCTTC
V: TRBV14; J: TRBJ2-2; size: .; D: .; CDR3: CASSQDAGELFF; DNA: TGTGCCAGCAGCCAAGATGCCGGGGAGCTGTTTTTT
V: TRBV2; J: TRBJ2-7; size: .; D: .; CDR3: CASSEISWGRDSYEQYF; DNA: TGTGCCAGCAGTGAAATTTCTTGGGGGAGAGATTCCTACGAGCAGTACTTC
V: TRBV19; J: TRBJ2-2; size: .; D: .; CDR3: CASTLPGANTGELFF; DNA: TGTGCCAGTACCCTGCCCGGGGCGAACACCGGGGAGCTGTTTTTT
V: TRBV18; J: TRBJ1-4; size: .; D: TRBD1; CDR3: CASSQNGQGGEKLFF; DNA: TGTGCCAGCTCACAAAATGGACAGGGAGGGGAAAAACTGTTTTTT
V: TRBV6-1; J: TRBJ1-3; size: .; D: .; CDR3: CASSEAPSGNTIYF; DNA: TGTGCCAGCAGTGAGGCGCCCTCTGGAAACACCATATATTTT
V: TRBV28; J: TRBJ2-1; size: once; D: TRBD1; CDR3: CASTGQGGFAPRFF; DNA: TGTGCCAGCACTGGACAGGGGGGGTTCGCCCCCCGGTTCTTC
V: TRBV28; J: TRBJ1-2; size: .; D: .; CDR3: CASSLVSDHYGYTF; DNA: TGTGCCAGCAGTTTGGTTTCAGATCATTATGGCTACACCTTC
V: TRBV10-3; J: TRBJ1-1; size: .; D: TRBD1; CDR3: CAIRIDRGAITEAFF; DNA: TGTGCCATCAGGATCGACAGGGGTGCGATCACTGAAGCTTTCTTT
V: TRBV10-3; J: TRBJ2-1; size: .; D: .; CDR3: CAISVAGEQFF; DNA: TGTGCCATCAGTGTTGCGGGGGAGCAGTTCTTC
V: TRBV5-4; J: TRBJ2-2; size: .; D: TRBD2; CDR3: CASSLRTSGNLGELFF; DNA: TGTGCCAGCAGCTTGCGGACTAGCGGGAACCTCGGGGAGCTGTTTTTT
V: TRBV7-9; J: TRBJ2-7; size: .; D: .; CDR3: CASSLGSVYEQYF; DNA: TGTGCCAGCAGCCTCGGGTCAGTCTACGAGCAGTACTTC
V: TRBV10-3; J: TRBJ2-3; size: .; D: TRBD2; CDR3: CAISEGLAGGRGDTQYF; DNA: TGTGCCATCAGTGAGGGACTAGCGGGAGGGCGGGGAGATACGCAGTATTTT
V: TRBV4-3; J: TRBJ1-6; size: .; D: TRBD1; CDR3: CASRDREGTYNSPLHF; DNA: TGCGCCAGCAGAGACAGGGAAGGGACCTATAATTCACCCCTCCACTTT
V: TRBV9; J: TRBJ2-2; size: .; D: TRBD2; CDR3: CASSIGGLDNTGELFF; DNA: TGTGCCAGCAGCATAGGGGGACTAGATAACACCGGGGAGCTGTTTTTT
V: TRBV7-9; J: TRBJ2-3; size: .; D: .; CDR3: CASSLQQGNGDTQYF; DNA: TGTGCCAGCAGCTTACAGCAGGGTAATGGGGATACGCAGTATTTT
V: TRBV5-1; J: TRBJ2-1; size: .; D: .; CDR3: CASRSDGSSYNEQFF; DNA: TGCGCCAGCAGATCTGACGGGAGCTCCTACAATGAGCAGTTCTTC
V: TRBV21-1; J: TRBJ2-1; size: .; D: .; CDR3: CAGDYNEQFF; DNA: TGTGCCGGAGACTACAATGAGCAGTTCTTC
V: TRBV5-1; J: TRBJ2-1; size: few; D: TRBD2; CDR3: CASSRIAGGPYNEQFF; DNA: TGCGCCAGCAGCAGAATAGCGGGGGGGCCCTACAATGAGCAGTTCTTC
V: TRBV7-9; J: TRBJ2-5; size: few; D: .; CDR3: CASSLRLVSVETQYF; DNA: TGTGCCAGCAGCTTAAGACTAGTATCCGTTGAGACCCAGTACTTC
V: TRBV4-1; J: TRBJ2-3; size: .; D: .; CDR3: CASSQVADTQYF; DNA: TGCGCCAGCAGCCAAGTGGCCGATACGCAGTATTTT
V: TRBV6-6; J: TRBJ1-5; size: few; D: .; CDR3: CASIDRGNQPQHF; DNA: TGTGCCAGCATCGACAGAGGCAATCAGCCCCAGCATTTT
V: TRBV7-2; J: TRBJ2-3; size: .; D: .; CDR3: CASSLGEITDTQYF; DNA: TGTGCCAGCAGCTTAGGAGAGATCACAGATACGCAGTATTTT
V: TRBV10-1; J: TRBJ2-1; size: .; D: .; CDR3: CASSESRTDGEQFF; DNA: TGCGCCAGCAGTGAGTCGAGGACTGACGGCGAGCAGTTCTTC
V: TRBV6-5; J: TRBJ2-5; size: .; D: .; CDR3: CASSAAGHSTQYF; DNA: TGTGCCAGCAGTGCGGCGGGACATTCGACCCAGTACTTC
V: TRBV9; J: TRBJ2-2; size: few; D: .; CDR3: CASSALGETAGELFF; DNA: TGTGCCAGCAGCGCCCTGGGGGAGACGGCCGGGGAGCTGTTTTTT
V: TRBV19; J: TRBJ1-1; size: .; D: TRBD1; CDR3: CASITGGFRTEAFF; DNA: TGTGCCAGTATCACAGGGGGCTTTAGGACTGAAGCTTTCTTT
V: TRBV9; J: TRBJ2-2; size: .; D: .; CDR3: CASSVAGKGWYTGELFF; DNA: TGTGCCAGCAGCGTAGCTGGGAAGGGGTGGTACACCGGGGAGCTGTTTTTT
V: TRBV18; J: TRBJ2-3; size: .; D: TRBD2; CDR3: CASSPQTSGGNTDTQYF; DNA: TGTGCCAGCTCACCCCAGACTAGCGGGGGAAACACAGATACGCAGTATTTT
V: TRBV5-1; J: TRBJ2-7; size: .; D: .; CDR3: CASSLRQGLGYEQYF; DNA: TGCGCCAGCAGCTTGCGGCAGGGGCTGGGCTACGAGCAGTACTTC
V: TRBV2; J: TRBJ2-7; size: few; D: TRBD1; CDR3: CASSMGQGMAYEQYF; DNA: TGTGCCAGCAGTATGGGACAGGGAATGGCCTACGAGCAGTACTTC
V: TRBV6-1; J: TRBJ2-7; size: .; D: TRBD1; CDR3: CASSVTGTAYEQYF; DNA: TGTGCCAGCAGTGTTACCGGGACAGCCTACGAGCAGTACTTC
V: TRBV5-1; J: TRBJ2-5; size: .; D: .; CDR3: CASSLGGGGQETQYF; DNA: TGCGCCAGCAGCTTGGGGGGAGGAGGTCAAGAGACCCAGTACTTC
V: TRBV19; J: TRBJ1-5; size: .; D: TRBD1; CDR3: CASSIGTGTINQPQHF; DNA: TGTGCCAGTAGTATAGGGACAGGGACTATCAATCAGCCCCAGCATTTT
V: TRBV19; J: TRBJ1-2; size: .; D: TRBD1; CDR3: CASSIRDRDGYTF; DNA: TGTGCCAGTAGTATTAGGGACAGGGACGGCTACACCTTC
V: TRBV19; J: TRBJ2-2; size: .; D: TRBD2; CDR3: CASSILAGANTGELFF; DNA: TGTGCCAGTAGTATTCTAGCGGGAGCGAACACCGGGGAGCTGTTTTTT
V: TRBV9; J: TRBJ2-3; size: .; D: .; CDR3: CASSPDQSTDTQYF; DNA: TGTGCCAGCAGCCCTGATCAATCCACAGATACGCAGTATTTT
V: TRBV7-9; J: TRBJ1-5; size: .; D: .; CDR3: CASSPGGQVASSTQHF; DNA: TGTGCCAGCAGCCCCGGGGGGCAGGTCGCGTCGTCGACCCAGCATTTT
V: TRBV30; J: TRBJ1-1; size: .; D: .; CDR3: CAWSPGFTEAFF; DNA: TGTGCCTGGAGTCCGGGATTCACTGAAGCTTTCTTT
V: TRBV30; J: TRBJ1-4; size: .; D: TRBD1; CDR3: CAWRVTGEGEKLFF; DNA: TGTGCCTGGAGGGTAACAGGGGAGGGGGAAAAACTGTTTTTT
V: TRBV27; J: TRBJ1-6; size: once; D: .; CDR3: CASSLSSGKGSYNSPLHF; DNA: TGTGCCAGCAGTTTATCGTCGGGGAAAGGGTCCTATAATTCACCCCTCCACTTT
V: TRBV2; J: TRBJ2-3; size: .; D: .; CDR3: CASTTGERLDTQYF; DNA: TGTGCCAGCACTACCGGGGAGCGGCTGGATACGCAGTATTTT
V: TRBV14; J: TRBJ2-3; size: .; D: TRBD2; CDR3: CASSQGLAALGDTQYF; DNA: TGTGCCAGCAGCCAGGGACTAGCGGCCCTCGGTGATACGCAGTATTTT
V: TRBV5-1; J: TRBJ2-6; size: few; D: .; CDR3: CASREDSGANVLTF; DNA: TGCGCCAGCAGAGAAGACTCTGGGGCCAACGTCCTGACTTTC
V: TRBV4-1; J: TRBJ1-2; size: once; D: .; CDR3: CASSQDAQLNYGYTF; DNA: TGCGCCAGCAGCCAAGATGCACAGCTCAACTATGGCTACACCTTC
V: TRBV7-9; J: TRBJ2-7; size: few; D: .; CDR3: CASSYRTNEQYF; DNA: TGTGCCAGCAGCTACAGGACGAACGAGCAGTACTTC
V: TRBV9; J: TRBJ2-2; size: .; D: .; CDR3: CASSVQGTPAGELFF; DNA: TGTGCCAGCAGCGTACAAGGCACCCCTGCCGGGGAGCTGTTTTTT
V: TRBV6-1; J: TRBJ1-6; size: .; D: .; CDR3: CASSRLDNSPLHF; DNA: TGTGCCAGCAGTCGACTGGATAATTCACCCCTCCACTTT
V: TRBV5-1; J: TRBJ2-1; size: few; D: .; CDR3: CASRNLGGNEQFF; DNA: TGCGCCAGCAGAAATCTCGGGGGCAATGAGCAGTTCTTC